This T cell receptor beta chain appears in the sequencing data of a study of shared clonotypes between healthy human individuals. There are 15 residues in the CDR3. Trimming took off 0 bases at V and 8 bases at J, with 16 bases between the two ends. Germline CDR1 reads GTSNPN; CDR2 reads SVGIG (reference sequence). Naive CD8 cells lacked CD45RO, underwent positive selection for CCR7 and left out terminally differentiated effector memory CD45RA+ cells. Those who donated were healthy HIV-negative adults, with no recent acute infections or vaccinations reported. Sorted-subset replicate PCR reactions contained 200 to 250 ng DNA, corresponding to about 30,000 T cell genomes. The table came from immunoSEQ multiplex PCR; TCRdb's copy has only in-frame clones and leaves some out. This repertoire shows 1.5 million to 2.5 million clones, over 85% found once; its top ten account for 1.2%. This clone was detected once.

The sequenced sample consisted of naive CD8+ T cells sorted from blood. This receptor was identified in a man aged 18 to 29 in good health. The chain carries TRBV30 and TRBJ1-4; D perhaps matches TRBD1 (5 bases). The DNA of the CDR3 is TGTGCCTGGAGTGTCCTCGGGGGGGGACGGGAAAAACTGTTTTTT. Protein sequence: CAWSVLGGGREKLFF. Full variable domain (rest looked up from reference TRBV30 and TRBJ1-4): SQTIHQWPATLVQPVGSPLSLECTVEGTSNPNLYWYRQAAGRGLQLLFYSVGIGQISSEVPQNLSASRPQDRQFILSSKKLLLSDSGFYLCAWSVLGGGREKLFFGSGTQLSVL.